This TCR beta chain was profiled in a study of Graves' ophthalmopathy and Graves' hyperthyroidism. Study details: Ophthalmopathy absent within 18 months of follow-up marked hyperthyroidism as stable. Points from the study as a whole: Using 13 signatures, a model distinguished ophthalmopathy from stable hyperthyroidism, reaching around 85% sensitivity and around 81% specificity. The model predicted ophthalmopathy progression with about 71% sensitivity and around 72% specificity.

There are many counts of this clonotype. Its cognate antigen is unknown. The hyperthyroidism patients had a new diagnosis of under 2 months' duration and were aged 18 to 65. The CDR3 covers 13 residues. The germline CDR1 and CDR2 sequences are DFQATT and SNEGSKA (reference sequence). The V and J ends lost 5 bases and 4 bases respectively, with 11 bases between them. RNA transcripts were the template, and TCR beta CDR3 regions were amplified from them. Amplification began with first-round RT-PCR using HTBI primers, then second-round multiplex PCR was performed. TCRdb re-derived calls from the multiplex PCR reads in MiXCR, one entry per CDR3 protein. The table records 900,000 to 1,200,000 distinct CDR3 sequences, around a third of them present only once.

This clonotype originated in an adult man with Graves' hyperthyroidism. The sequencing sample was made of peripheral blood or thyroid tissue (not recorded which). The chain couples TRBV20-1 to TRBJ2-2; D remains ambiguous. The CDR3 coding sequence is TGCAGTGCTCCCTTTGGGGTCACCGGGGAGCTGTTTTTT. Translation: CSAPFGVTGELFF.